This T cell receptor (beta chain) emerged from a study of cytomegalovirus exposure and HLA in healthy donors. Broader study findings: In all likelihood, a cluster of highly shared sequence variants was a sequencing artifact. Presence/absence results assume similar sequencing depth per donor, which may not hold.

60 Vbeta and 13 Jbeta primers were used in PCR. In the original analysis: Later work found around 72 million unique TCR beta chains, with 10 million to 14 million shared. The data were produced by immunoSEQ multiplex PCR, yet TCRdb's version contains in-frame clones alone and is incomplete. V and J calls and clone size are copied from that table; D and trimming were computed from the DNA. The sample includes about 160,000 clones, approximately 80% seen only once; the top ten take about 9.9%. The germline V gene has CDR1 MRHNA and CDR2 SNTAGT. V trimming: 6 bases; J trimming: 5 bases; junction bases outside the gene matches: 6. The CDR3 has 14 amino acids. Regarding this clone: Its antigen is unknown.

This sequence joins TRBV6-4 and TRBJ1-4; 7 bases match TRBD1. This receptor was identified in a man younger than 30 in good health and CMV-seropositive. Sequencing used PBMCs. The CDR3, as DNA: TGTGCCAGCAGAGAACAGGGGAAGAATGAAAAACTGTTTTTT. This encodes CASREQGKNEKLFF.